This TCR beta chain came from a study of blood T cell repertoires in COVID-19. Study summary: The United States, Italy and Spain provided the acute and convalescent COVID-19 samples. Sources were T cells, B-cell-depleted T cells, or PBMCs; the material itself was cDNA or gDNA.

The CDR3 consists of 14 residues. The germline CDR1 and CDR2 sequences are LNHDA and SQIVND (reference sequence). The J segment lost 1 base and the V segment lost 5 bases, leaving 3 bases of the junction unmatched. Those enrolled in Seattle joined during active infection and were followed longitudinally afterward. Clones were read by immunoSEQ multiplex PCR, and TCRdb kept only the in-frame ones, dropping some. This table has around 260,000 clones, 85% to 90% appearing once. The rearrangement links TRBV19 to TRBJ2-5; TRBD1 agrees at 8 bases. The receptor was isolated from a woman aged 55 to 70 with COVID-19, enrolled during active disease. Input material: peripheral blood. The CDR3 nucleotides read TGTGCCAGTAGTCAACAGGGGGGCCAAGAGACCCAGTACTTC. Amino acids: CASSQQGGQETQYF.